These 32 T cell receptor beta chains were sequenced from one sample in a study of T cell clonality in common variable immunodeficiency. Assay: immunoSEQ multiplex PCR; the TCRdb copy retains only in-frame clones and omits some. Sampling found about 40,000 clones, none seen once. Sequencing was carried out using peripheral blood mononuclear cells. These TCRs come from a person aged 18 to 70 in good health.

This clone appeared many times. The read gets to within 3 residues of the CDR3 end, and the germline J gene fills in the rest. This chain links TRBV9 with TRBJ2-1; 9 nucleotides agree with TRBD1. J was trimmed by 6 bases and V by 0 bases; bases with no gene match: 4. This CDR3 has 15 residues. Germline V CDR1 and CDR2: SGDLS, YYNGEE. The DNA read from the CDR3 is TGTGCCAGCAGCGTAGGGACAGGGGATATCAATGAG. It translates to CASSVGTGDINE. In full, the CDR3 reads CASSVGTGDINEQFF.

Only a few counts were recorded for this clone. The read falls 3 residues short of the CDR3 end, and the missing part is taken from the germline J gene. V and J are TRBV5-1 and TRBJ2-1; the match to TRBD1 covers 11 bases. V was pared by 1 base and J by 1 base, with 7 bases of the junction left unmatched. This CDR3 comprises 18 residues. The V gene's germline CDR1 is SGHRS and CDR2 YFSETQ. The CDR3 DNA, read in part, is TGCGCCAGCAGCTTGCCGCGGGGGACAGGGGGTTCCTACAATGAG. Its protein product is CASSLPRGTGGSYNE. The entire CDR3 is CASSLPRGTGGSYNEQFF.

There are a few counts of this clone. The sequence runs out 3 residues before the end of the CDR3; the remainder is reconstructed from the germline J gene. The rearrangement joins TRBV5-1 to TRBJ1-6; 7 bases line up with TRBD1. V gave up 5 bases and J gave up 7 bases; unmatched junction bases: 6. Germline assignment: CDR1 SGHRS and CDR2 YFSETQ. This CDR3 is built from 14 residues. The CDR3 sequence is CASRYGQENSPLHF. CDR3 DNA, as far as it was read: TGCGCCAGCAGGTACGGACAGGAGAATTCACCC. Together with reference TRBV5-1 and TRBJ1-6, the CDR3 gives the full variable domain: KAGVTQTPRYLIKTRGQQVTLSCSPISGHRSVSWYQQTPGQGLQFLFEYFSETQRNKGNFPGRFSGRQFSNSRSEMNVSTLELGDSALYLCASRYGQENSPLHFGNGTRLTVT.

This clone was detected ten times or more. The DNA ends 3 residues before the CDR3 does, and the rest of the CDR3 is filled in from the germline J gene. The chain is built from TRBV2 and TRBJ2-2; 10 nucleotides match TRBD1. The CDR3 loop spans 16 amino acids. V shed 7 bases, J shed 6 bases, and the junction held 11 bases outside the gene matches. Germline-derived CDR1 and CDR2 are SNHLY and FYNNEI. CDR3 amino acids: CASNRQGAGVAGELFF. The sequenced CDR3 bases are TGTGCCAGCAACAGACAGGGGGCGGGGGTGGCCGGGGAG.

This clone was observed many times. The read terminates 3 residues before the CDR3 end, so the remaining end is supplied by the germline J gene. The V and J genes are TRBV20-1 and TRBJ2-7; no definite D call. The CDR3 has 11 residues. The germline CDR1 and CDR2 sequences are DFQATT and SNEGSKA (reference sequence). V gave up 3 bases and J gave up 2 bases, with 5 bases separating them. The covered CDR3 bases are TGCAGTGCTAGCACTGCCTACGAG. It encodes CSASTAYE. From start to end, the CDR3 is CSASTAYEQYF.

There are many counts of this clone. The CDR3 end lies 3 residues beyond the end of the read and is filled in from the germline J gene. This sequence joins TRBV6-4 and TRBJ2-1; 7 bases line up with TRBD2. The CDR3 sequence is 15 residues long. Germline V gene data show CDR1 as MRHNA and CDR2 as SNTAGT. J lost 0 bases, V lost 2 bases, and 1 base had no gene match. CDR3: CASSDASGSYNEQFF. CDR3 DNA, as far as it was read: TGTGCCAGCAGTGACGCTAGCGGCTCCTACAATGAG.

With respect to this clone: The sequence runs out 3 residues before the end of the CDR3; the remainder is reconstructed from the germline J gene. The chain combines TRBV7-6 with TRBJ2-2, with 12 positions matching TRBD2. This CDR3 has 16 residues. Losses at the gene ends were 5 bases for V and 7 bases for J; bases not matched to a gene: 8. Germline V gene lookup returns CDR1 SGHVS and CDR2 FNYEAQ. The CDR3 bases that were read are TGTGCCAGCAGCCATCGACTAGCGGGAGATCTCGGGGAG. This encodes CASSHRLAGDLGE. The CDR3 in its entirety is CASSHRLAGDLGELFF.

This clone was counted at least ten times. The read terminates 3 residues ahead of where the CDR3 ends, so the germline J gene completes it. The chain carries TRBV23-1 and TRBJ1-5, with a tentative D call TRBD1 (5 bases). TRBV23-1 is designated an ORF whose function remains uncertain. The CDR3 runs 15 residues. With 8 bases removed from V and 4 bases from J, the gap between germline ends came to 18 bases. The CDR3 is CASLARKGSNQPQHF. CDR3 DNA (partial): TGCGCCAGCTTAGCCCGAAAGGGGTCAAATCAGCCC.

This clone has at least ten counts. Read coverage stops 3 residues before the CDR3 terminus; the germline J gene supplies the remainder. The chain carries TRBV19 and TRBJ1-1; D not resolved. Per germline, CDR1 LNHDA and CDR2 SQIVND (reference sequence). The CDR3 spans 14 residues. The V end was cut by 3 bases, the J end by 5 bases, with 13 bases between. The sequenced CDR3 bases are TGTGCCAGTAGTATGAGCGTCCGGGGTACTGAA. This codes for CASSMSVRGTE. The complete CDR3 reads CASSMSVRGTEAFF. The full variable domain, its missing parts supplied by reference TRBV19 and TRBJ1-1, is DGGITQSPKYLFRKEGQNVTLSCEQNLNHDAMYWYRQDPGQGLRLIYYSQIVNDFQKGDIAEGYSVSREKKESFPLTVTSAQKNPTAFYLCASSMSVRGTEAFFGQGTRLTVV.

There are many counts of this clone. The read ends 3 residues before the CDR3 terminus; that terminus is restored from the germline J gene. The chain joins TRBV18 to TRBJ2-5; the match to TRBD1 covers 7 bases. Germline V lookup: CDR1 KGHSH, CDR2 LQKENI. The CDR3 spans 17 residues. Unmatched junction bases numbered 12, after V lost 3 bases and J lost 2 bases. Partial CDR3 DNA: TGTGCCAGCTCACCCTTGACAGGGCAGATCCATCAAGAGACC. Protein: CASSPLTGQIHQET. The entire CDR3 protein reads CASSPLTGQIHQETQYF. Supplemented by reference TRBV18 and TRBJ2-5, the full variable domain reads NAGVMQNPRHLVRRRGQEARLRCSPMKGHSHVYWYRQLPEEGLKFMVYLQKENIIDESGMPKERFSAEFPKEGPSILRIQQVVRGDSAAYFCASSPLTGQIHQETQYFGPGTRLLVL.

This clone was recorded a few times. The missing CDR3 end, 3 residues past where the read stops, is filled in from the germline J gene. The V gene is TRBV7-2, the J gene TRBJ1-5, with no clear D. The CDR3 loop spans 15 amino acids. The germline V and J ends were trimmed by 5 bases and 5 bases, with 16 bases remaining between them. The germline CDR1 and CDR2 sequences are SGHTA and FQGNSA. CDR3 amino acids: CASSQQPLGYQPQHF. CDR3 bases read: TGTGCCAGCAGCCAACAGCCCTTGGGTTATCAGCCC.

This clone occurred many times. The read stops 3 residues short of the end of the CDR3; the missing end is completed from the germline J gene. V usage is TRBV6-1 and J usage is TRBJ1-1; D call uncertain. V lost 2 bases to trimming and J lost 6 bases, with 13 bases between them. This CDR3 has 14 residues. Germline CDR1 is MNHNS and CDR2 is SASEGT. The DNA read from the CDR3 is TGTGCCAGCAGTGAATACCTTAAGGTATCTGAA. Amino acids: CASSEYLKVSE. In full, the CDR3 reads CASSEYLKVSEAFF.

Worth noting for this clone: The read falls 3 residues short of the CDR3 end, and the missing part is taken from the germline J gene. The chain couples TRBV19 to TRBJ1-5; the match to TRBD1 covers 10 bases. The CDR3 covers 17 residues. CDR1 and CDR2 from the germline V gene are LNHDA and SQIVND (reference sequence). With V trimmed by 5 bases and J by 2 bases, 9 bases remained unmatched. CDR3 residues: CASSSVWDRGRNQPQHF. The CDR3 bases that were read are TGTGCCAGTAGTTCGGTCTGGGACAGGGGCCGCAATCAGCCC.

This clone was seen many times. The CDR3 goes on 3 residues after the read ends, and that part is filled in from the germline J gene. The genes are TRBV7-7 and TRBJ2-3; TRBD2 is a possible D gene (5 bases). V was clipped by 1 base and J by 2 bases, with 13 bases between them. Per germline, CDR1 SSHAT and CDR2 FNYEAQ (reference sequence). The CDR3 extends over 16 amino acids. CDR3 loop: CASSLEAGRHTDTQYF. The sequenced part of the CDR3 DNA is TGTGCCAGCAGCTTAGAGGCGGGCCGCCACACAGATACG.

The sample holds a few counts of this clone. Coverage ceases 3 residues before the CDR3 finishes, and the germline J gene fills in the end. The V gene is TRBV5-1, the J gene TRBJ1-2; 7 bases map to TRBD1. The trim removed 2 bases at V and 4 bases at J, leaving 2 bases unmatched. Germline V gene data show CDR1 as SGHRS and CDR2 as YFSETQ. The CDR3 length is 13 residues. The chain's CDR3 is CASSFGTVYGYTF. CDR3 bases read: TGCGCCAGCAGCTTCGGGACAGTCTATGGC.

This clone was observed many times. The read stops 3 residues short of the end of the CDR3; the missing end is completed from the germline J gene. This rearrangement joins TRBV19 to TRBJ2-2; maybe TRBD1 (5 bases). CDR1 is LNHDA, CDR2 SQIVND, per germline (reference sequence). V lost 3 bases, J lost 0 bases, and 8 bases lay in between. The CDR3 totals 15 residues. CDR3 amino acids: CASSIRRANTGELFF. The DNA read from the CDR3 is TGTGCCAGTAGTATCCGCAGGGCGAACACCGGGGAG. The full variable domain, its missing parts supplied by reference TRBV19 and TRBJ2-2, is DGGITQSPKYLFRKEGQNVTLSCEQNLNHDAMYWYRQDPGQGLRLIYYSQIVNDFQKGDIAEGYSVSREKKESFPLTVTSAQKNPTAFYLCASSIRRANTGELFFGEGSRLTVL.

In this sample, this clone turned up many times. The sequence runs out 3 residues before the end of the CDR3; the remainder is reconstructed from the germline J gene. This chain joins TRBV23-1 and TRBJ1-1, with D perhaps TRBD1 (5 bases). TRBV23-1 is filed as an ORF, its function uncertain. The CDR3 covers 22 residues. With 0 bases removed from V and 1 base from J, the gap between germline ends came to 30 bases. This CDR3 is CASSQSVVAMTAPRRPNTEAFF. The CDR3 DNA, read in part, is TGCGCCAGCAGTCAATCGGTCGTTGCGATGACAGCACCCCGTCGACCGAACACTGAA.

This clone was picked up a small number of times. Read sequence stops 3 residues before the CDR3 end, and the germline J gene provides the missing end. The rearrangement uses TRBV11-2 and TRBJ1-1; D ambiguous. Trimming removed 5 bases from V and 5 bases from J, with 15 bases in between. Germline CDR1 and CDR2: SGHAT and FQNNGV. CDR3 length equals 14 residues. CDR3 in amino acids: CASSITRTTTEAFF. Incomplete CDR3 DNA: TGTGCCAGCAGCATTACCAGGACTACAACTGAA.

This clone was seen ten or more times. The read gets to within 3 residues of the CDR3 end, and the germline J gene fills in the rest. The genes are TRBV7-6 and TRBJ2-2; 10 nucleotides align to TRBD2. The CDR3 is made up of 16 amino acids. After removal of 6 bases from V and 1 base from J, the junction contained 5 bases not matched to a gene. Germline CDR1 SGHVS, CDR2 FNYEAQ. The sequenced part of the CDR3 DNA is TGTGCCAGCAGTTCGTTAGCGGGGGGGAACACCGGGGAG. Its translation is CASSSLAGGNTGE. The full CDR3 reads CASSSLAGGNTGELFF.

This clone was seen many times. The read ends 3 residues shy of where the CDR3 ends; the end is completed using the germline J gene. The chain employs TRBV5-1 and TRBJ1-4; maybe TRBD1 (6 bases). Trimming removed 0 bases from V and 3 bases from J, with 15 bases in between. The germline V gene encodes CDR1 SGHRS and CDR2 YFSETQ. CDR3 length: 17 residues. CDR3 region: CASSLARLGAANEKLFF. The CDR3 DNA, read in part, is TGCGCCAGCAGCTTGGCCCGACTGGGGGCGGCTAATGAAAAA.

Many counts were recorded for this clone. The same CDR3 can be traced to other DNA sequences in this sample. The CDR3 loop is CASSPPGLAGGPSHHNEQFF. CDR3 DNA (partial): TGTGCCAGCTCACCACCCGGGCTAGCGGGGGGGCCGTCACACCACAATGAG. V usage is TRBV18 and J usage is TRBJ2-1; TRBD2 aligns across 12 bases. The read ends 3 residues shy of where the CDR3 ends; the end is completed using the germline J gene. The ends lost 0 bases at V and 5 bases at J; junction bases unmatched: 14. Germline V CDR1 and CDR2: KGHSH, LQKENI. CDR3 length: 20 residues.

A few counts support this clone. CDR3 sequence: CASRISGRSSYEQYF. The sequenced CDR3 bases are TGTGCCAGCAGGATTAGCGGGAGGAGCTCCTACGAG. The chain employs TRBV11-2 and TRBJ2-7, with 10 positions matching TRBD2. Read data end 3 residues before the CDR3 end; the end is taken from the germline J gene. Losses at the gene ends were 6 bases for V and 0 bases for J; bases not matched to a gene: 5. CDR3 length: 15 amino acids. Germline V gene sequence: CDR1 SGHAT, CDR2 FQNNGV.

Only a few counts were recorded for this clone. The DNA read from the CDR3 is TGTGCCAGCAGTGAAATAGGGCCACCTTCCTACGAG. Translating it yields CASSEIGPPSYE. The entire CDR3 is CASSEIGPPSYEQYF. The genes are TRBV2 and TRBJ2-7; no firm D call. The read stops 3 residues short of the end of the CDR3; the missing end is completed from the germline J gene. The CDR3 runs to 15 residues. The V gene's germline CDR1 is SNHLY and CDR2 FYNNEI. With 2 bases removed from V and 1 base from J, the gap between germline ends came to 12 bases.

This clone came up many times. The covered CDR3 bases are TGTGCCAGCAGGGAACGGACAATGGATCAGCCC. Translation gives CASRERTMDQP. In full, the CDR3 is CASRERTMDQPQHF. The chain recombines TRBV6-1 with TRBJ1-5, with D perhaps TRBD1 (5 bases). Read coverage stops 3 residues before the CDR3 terminus; the germline J gene supplies the remainder. Looked up from germline, CDR1 is MNHNS and CDR2 is SASEGT. Trimming stripped 6 bases from V and 5 bases from J, with 14 bases between. This CDR3 spans 14 amino acids.

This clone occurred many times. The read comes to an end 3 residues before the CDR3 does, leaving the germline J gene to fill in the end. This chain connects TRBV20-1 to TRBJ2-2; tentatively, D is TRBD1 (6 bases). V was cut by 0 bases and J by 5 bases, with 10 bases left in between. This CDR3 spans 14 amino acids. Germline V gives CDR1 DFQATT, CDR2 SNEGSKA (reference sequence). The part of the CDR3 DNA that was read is TGCAGTGCTAGAGAGGGGGCGCGTACCGGGGAG. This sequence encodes CSAREGARTGE. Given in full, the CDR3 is CSAREGARTGELFF.

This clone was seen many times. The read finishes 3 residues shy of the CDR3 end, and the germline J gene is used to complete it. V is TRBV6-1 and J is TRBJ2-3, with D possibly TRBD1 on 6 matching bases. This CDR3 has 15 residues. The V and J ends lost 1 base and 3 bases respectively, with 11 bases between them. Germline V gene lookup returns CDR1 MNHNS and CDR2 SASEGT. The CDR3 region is CASSEGLGTTDTQYF. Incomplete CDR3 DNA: TGTGCCAGCAGTGAAGGGTTGGGGACAACAGATACG.

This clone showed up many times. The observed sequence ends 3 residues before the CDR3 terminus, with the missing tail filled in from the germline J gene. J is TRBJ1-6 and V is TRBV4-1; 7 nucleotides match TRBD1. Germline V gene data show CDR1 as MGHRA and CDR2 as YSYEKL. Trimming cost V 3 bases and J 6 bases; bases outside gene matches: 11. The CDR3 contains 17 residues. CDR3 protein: CASSQPLTGQVNSPLHF. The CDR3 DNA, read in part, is TGCGCCAGCAGCCAGCCCCTGACAGGGCAGGTTAATTCACCC.

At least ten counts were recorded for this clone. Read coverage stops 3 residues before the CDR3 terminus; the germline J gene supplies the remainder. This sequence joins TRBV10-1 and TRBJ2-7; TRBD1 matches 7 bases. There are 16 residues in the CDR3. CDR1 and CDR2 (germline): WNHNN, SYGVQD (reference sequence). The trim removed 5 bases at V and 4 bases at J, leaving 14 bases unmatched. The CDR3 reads CASSPRPGQTLYEQYF. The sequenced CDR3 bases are TGCGCCAGCAGTCCCAGACCGGGACAGACGCTTTACGAG.

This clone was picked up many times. CDR3: CASSTDRATDTQYF. Partial CDR3 DNA: TGTGCCAGCAGTACGGACAGGGCCACAGATACG. This chain connects TRBV2 to TRBJ2-3; 8 nucleotides line up with TRBD1. The read terminates 3 residues before the CDR3 end, so the remaining end is supplied by the germline J gene. The ends lost 5 bases at V and 2 bases at J; junction bases unmatched: 3. Germline V gene data show CDR1 as SNHLY and CDR2 as FYNNEI. The CDR3 spans 14 residues.

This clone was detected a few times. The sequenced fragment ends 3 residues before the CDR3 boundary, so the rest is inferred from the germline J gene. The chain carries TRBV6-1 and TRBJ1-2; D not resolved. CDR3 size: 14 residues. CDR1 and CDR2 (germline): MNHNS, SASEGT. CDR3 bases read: TGTGCCAGCAGTGAACGGCTAGCGGGAGATGAC. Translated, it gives CASSERLAGDD. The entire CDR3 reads CASSERLAGDDYTF.

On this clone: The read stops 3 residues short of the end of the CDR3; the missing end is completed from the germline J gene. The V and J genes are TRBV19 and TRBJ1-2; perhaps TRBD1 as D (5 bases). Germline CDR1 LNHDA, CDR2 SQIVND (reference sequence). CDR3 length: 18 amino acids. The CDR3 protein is CASSNMGTSGYSYNDYTF. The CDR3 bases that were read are TGTGCCAGTAGTAATATGGGGACTAGCGGGTACTCCTACAATGAC. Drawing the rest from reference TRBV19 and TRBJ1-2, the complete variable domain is DGGITQSPKYLFRKEGQNVTLSCEQNLNHDAMYWYRQDPGQGLRLIYYSQIVNDFQKGDIAEGYSVSREKKESFPLTVTSAQKNPTAFYLCASSNMGTSGYSYNDYTFGSGTRLTVV.

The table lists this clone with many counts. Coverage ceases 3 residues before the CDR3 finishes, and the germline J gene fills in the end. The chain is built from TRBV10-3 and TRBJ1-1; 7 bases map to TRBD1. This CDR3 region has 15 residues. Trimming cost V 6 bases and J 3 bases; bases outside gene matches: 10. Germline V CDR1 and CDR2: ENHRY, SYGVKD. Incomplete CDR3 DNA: TGTGCCATCAGCCGACGAGGGGGCCAGGACACTGAA. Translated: CAISRRGGQDTE. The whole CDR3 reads CAISRRGGQDTEAFF.